These 20 T cell receptor beta chains originate from one sample sequenced in a study of Tregs in tolerant kidney transplant recipients. Sequenced by immunoSEQ multiplex PCR; TCRdb stores in-frame clones only, minus some. In all, the sample yields approximately 5,800 clones. Recipients received nonmyeloablative bone marrow transplants from related graft donors, with transient mixed chimerism. Sequencing was performed on CD8+ T cells from blood (PBMCs), taken 12 months after the transplant. Source of these receptors: a human patient who received a combined kidney and bone marrow transplant. Some T cells may be supplied by the graft donor.

About this clone: The missing CDR3 end, 3 residues past where the read stops, is filled in from the germline J gene. J is TRBJ2-7 and V is TRBV11-2, with 9 bases matching TRBD2. The junction had 7 bases not matched to a gene; V was cut back by 5 bases and J by 2 bases. The CDR3 loop spans 15 amino acids. CDR1 and CDR2 (germline): SGHAT, FQNNGV. This CDR3 is CASSTFSGSPYEQYF. Incomplete CDR3 DNA: TGTGCCAGCAGCACATTTAGCGGGAGTCCCTACGAG.

As concerns this clone: The DNA ends 3 residues before the CDR3 does, and the rest of the CDR3 is filled in from the germline J gene. This chain joins TRBV19 and TRBJ2-1, with 13 positions matching TRBD2. CDR3 size: 16 residues. V dropped 5 bases and J dropped 6; count of bases not matched to a gene: 7. Germline V CDR1 and CDR2: LNHDA, SQIVND (reference sequence). CDR3 DNA, as far as it was read: TGTGCCAGTAGTCCCTTACTAGCGGGAGGGCCCAATGAG. This translates into CASSPLLAGGPNE. The whole CDR3 reads CASSPLLAGGPNEQFF.

About this clone itself: The read ends 3 residues before the CDR3 terminus; that terminus is restored from the germline J gene. V usage is TRBV7-9 and J usage is TRBJ1-2; 10 nucleotides align to TRBD1. This CDR3 is 15 amino acids long. In germline, CDR1 is SEHNR, CDR2 FQNEAQ (reference sequence). The CDR3 bases that were read are TGTGCCAGCAGTTACTCGGGACAGGGGCATATGGGC. Translated, it gives CASSYSGQGHMG. The full CDR3 sequence reads CASSYSGQGHMGYTF.

As concerns this clone: The missing CDR3 end, 3 residues past where the read stops, is filled in from the germline J gene. This chain connects TRBV27 to TRBJ2-3, with 9 bases that match TRBD2. The germline V gene encodes CDR1 MNHEY and CDR2 SMNVEV (reference sequence). Germline trimming cut 5 bases from V and 2 bases from J; bases unmatched to any gene: 2. This CDR3 has 14 residues. The sequenced CDR3 bases are TGTGCCAGCAGTGGGACTAGCTTCACAGATACG. It is translated as CASSGTSFTDT. In full, the CDR3 reads CASSGTSFTDTQYF.

As concerns this clone: The read halts 3 residues ahead of the CDR3 end, with the missing end drawn from the germline J gene. V and J are TRBV20-1 and TRBJ2-3; D not certain. CDR1 DFQATT and CDR2 SNEGSKA come from the germline V gene (reference sequence). With 0 bases removed from V and 1 base from J, the gap between germline ends came to 5 bases. This CDR3 spans 13 amino acids. The CDR3 DNA, read in part, is TGCAGTGCTAGAGAGACTGGCACAGATACG. Translated: CSARETGTDT. Given in full, the CDR3 is CSARETGTDTQYF.

In regard to this clone: The read ends 3 residues before the CDR3 terminus; that terminus is restored from the germline J gene. The rearrangement uses TRBV27 and TRBJ2-7; D unresolved. Germline V gene lookup returns CDR1 MNHEY and CDR2 SMNVEV (reference sequence). The V end was cut by 4 bases, the J end by 1 base, with 5 bases between. The CDR3 contains 12 residues. Incomplete CDR3 DNA: TGTGCCAGCAGTTCGACTTCCTACGAG. This sequence encodes CASSSTSYE. The full CDR3 protein reads CASSSTSYEQYF.

As concerns this clone: Sequencing ends 3 residues short of the CDR3 end; the germline J gene provides the rest. The J gene is TRBJ1-2, the V gene TRBV7-9, with 8 bases matching TRBD1. Germline lookup yields CDR1 SEHNR and CDR2 FQNEAQ (reference sequence). With V trimmed by 1 base and J by 6 bases, 1 base remained unmatched. The CDR3 totals 13 residues. The part of the CDR3 DNA that was read is TGTGCCAGCAGCTTAGGACAGGGGAATGGC. Translating it yields CASSLGQGNG. The entire CDR3 reads CASSLGQGNGYTF.

A remark on this clone: Read sequence stops 3 residues before the CDR3 end, and the germline J gene provides the missing end. The J gene is TRBJ1-1, the V gene TRBV5-4, with 10 bases aligning to TRBD1. The CDR3 extends over 13 amino acids. The germline CDR1 and CDR2 sequences are SGHNT and YYREEE (reference sequence). CDR3 DNA (partial): TGTGCCAGCACCCAAGGGACAGGGGTAAAA. Its translation: CASTQGTGVK. The full CDR3 sequence reads CASTQGTGVKAFF.

Remarks on this clone: Read sequence stops 3 residues before the CDR3 end, and the germline J gene provides the missing end. The chain links TRBV19 to TRBJ2-7; D is uncertain. The CDR3 is 14 amino acids. Germline V gene sequence: CDR1 LNHDA, CDR2 SQIVND (reference sequence). V was trimmed by 0 bases and J by 5 bases, leaving 11 bases between them. The CDR3 loop is CASSIDSSHNEQYF. CDR3 DNA, as far as it was read: TGTGCCAGTAGTATAGACTCCTCACATAACGAG.

On this clone itself: The read ends 3 residues early relative to the CDR3; the germline J gene fills the gap. The chain links TRBV7-9 to TRBJ2-5, with D possibly being TRBD1 (6 bases). This CDR3 contains 15 residues. Germline lookup yields CDR1 SEHNR and CDR2 FQNEAQ (reference sequence). Trimming took off 4 bases at V and 2 bases at J, with 14 bases between the two ends. CDR3 DNA, as far as it was read: TGTGCCAGCAGCTCCAGACAGGCACTGCAAGAGACC. Translation gives CASSSRQALQET. The complete CDR3 protein is CASSSRQALQETQYF. Based on the CDR3 plus reference TRBV7-9 and TRBJ2-5, the full variable domain is DTGVSQNPRHKITKRGQNVTFRCDPISEHNRLYWYRQTLGQGPEFLTYFQNEAQLEKSRLLSDRFSAERPKGSFSTLEIQRTEQGDSAMYLCASSSRQALQETQYFGPGTRLLVL.

A note on this clone: The read is 3 residues too short to cover the CDR3 end, so that end is filled in from the germline J gene. The J gene is TRBJ1-2, the V gene TRBV5-1, with no clear D. The CDR3 contains 13 residues. Germline V CDR1 and CDR2: SGHRS, YFSETQ. V lost 1 base, J lost 6 bases, and 10 bases lay in between. Partial CDR3 DNA: TGCGCCAGCAGCTTGACTCTCGGGGATGGC. Translated: CASSLTLGDG. The full CDR3 is CASSLTLGDGYTF.

With respect to this clone: The CDR3 extends 3 residues past the end of the read, so its final part is completed from the germline J gene. The chain uses TRBV7-9 and TRBJ2-3; 7 bases are a match to TRBD1. Germline values: CDR1 SEHNR, CDR2 FQNEAQ (reference sequence). This CDR3 is built from 15 residues. V lost 5 bases and J lost 5; bases outside the gene matches: 10. The CDR3 DNA, read in part, is TGTGCCAGCAGCCCAAGGGACAGAAGTTTAGATACG. Protein: CASSPRDRSLDT. The whole CDR3 protein is CASSPRDRSLDTQYF.

Points on this clone: The missing CDR3 end, 3 residues past where the read stops, is filled in from the germline J gene. The V gene is TRBV19, the J gene TRBJ2-2; D possibly corresponds to TRBD1 (5 bases). Germline V gene lookup returns CDR1 LNHDA and CDR2 SQIVND (reference sequence). The CDR3 totals 14 residues. Trimming removed 0 bases at V and 4 bases at J, with 6 bases between. Partial CDR3 DNA: TGTGCCAGTAGTATAGATCAGGGCACCGGGGAG. Residues: CASSIDQGTGE. The whole CDR3 sequence reads CASSIDQGTGELFF.

On this clone: The CDR3 extends 3 residues past the end of the read, so its final part is completed from the germline J gene. The chain couples TRBV7-9 to TRBJ2-3; TRBD2 might be the D (6 bases). Looked up from germline, CDR1 is SEHNR and CDR2 is FQNEAQ (reference sequence). The CDR3 has 14 residues. The CDR3: CGTGGDVFTDTQYF. The covered CDR3 bases are TGTGGTACGGGCGGGGATGTTTTCACAGATACG.

Comment on this clone: The CDR3 end lies 3 residues beyond the end of the read and is filled in from the germline J gene. This chain connects TRBV13 to TRBJ2-1; D unresolved. This CDR3 is 12 amino acids long. The germline V gene encodes CDR1 PRHDT and CDR2 FYEKMQ (reference sequence). V was clipped by 1 base and J by 4 bases, with 2 bases between them. CDR3 residues: CASSLAYNEQFF. The CDR3 DNA, read in part, is TGTGCCAGCAGCTTAGCTTACAATGAG.

In regard to this clone: The read ends 3 residues shy of where the CDR3 ends; the end is completed using the germline J gene. The chain recombines TRBV28 with TRBJ2-5, with 11 bases fitting TRBD2. The germline CDR1 and CDR2 sequences are MDHEN and SYDVKM. Trimming at V came to 4 bases and at J to 4 bases, leaving 8 bases not matched to a gene. CDR3 length: 16 residues. The sequenced part of the CDR3 DNA is TGTGCCAGCAGTTGGGGACTAGCGGAGGGGCCAGAGACC. It specifies CASSWGLAEGPET. The full CDR3 sequence reads CASSWGLAEGPETQYF.

To note about this clone: The CDR3 end is not reached by the read, which stops 3 residues before it; the germline J gene fills it in. The chain recombines TRBV10-3 with TRBJ1-1; 7 nucleotides align to TRBD1. The CDR3 is 11 residues long. J was trimmed by 4 bases and V by 8 bases; bases with no gene match: 1. CDR1 and CDR2 from the germline V gene are ENHRY and SYGVKD. The covered CDR3 bases are TGTGCCATCTGGGACAGCACTGAA. This sequence encodes CAIWDSTE. The entire CDR3 protein is CAIWDSTEAFF.

Of note for this clone: The read finishes 3 residues shy of the CDR3 end, and the germline J gene is used to complete it. This chain links TRBV19 with TRBJ2-7, with D tentatively TRBD2 (5 bases). The germline V gene encodes CDR1 LNHDA and CDR2 SQIVND (reference sequence). The V end was cut by 4 bases, the J end by 5 bases, with 12 bases between. The CDR3 is 13 amino acids. This CDR3 is CASSTFGRDEQYF. CDR3 DNA (partial): TGTGCCAGTAGTACCTTTGGGCGGGACGAG.

For this clone: Read sequence stops 3 residues before the CDR3 end, and the germline J gene provides the missing end. This chain uses TRBV4-1 with TRBJ2-3, with TRBD1 matching 10 bases. V lost 5 bases, J lost 1 base, and 6 bases stayed unmatched. The CDR3 is 16 amino acids. Germline assignment: CDR1 MGHRA and CDR2 YSYEKL. Incomplete CDR3 DNA: TGCGCCAGCAGCGACACCGGGACAGGGGGCACAGATACG. Protein sequence: CASSDTGTGGTDT. The entire CDR3 protein is CASSDTGTGGTDTQYF.

By frequency, this clone is large. The read ends 3 residues shy of where the CDR3 ends; the end is completed using the germline J gene. The chain joins TRBV7-3 to TRBJ1-1, with D maybe TRBD1 (5 bases). Germline CDR1 is SGHTA and CDR2 is FQGTGA. The CDR3 loop spans 13 amino acids. V was shortened by 2 bases and J by 3 bases, with 7 bases between the two germline ends. CDR3 loop: CASSLQGYTEAFF. The CDR3 DNA, read in part, is TGTGCCAGCAGCTTACAGGGTTACACTGAA.